This T cell receptor beta chain was sequenced in a study of blood T cell repertoires in COVID-19. The data were produced by immunoSEQ multiplex PCR, yet TCRdb's version contains in-frame clones alone and is incomplete. The table lists roughly 140,000 clones, about nine tenths of them singletons, with about 10% in the top ten. This TCR was recovered from a man between 45 and 60 years old with active or convalescent COVID-19. Sequenced input: peripheral blood.

This chain's CDR3 is CASSPPGTSGSNEQFF. CDR3 DNA sequence: TGTGCCAGCTCACCACCCGGGACTAGCGGGAGCAATGAGCAGTTCTTC. V is TRBV18 and J is TRBJ2-1; TRBD2 matches 14 bases. The CDR3 runs to 16 residues. Per the germline V gene, CDR1 is KGHSH and CDR2 is LQKENI. V gave up 0 bases and J gave up 6 bases; unmatched junction bases: 1.